A single sample gave rise to the 4 T cell receptor beta chains below, sequenced in a study of T cell responses to AZD1222 COVID-19 vaccine. Repertoires were generated with immunoSEQ multiplex PCR, while TCRdb's copy carries only in-frame clones and drops some. The profile covers roughly 91,000 clones, with roughly 87% appearing a single time and 2.9% taken by the ten largest. The sample was peripheral blood, taken on day 0 of AZD1222 vaccination. The receptors originated from an adult in good health.

This rearrangement joins TRBV2 to TRBJ2-1, with D perhaps being TRBD1 or TRBD2 (6 bases each). Trimming removed 10 bases from V and 4 bases from J, with 17 bases in between. The V gene's germline CDR1 is SNHLY and CDR2 FYNNEI. The CDR3 sequence is 14 residues long. The CDR3 bases are TGTGCCACCCAGGAGGGGGAAGGGTACAATGAGCAGTTCTTC. It specifies CATQEGEGYNEQFF. Drawing the rest from reference TRBV2 and TRBJ2-1, the complete variable domain is EPEVTQTPSHQVTQMGQEVILRCVPISNHLYFYWYRQILGQKVEFLVSFYNNEISEKSEIFDDQFSVERPDGSNFTLKIRSTKLEDSAMYFCATQEGEGYNEQFFGPGTRLTVL.

This clone has only a few counts. This sequence joins TRBV7-9 and TRBJ1-4; D may be TRBD1 (5 bases). Trimming stripped 6 bases from V and 2 bases from J, with 16 bases between. In germline, CDR1 is SEHNR, CDR2 FQNEAQ (reference sequence). The CDR3 loop spans 16 amino acids. This CDR3 is CASSGGRGKTNEKLFF. The CDR3 coding sequence is TGTGCCAGCAGTGGGGGTCGAGGGAAGACTAATGAAAAACTGTTTTTT. Using reference TRBV7-9 and TRBJ1-4 for the parts outside the CDR3, the full variable domain is DTGVSQNPRHKITKRGQNVTFRCDPISEHNRLYWYRQTLGQGPEFLTYFQNEAQLEKSRLLSDRFSAERPKGSFSTLEIQRTEQGDSAMYLCASSGGRGKTNEKLFFGSGTQLSVL.

This clone has just one count. The rearrangement links TRBV11-2 to TRBJ2-5, with D unclear. The CDR3 has 16 amino acids. CDR1 and CDR2 from the germline V gene are SGHAT and FQNNGV. V was pared by 4 bases and J by 1 base, with 16 bases between. The CDR3 sequence is CASSSRQVFPQETQYF. Here the CDR3 DNA reads TGTGCCAGCAGCTCGCGCCAGGTGTTCCCCCAAGAGACCCAGTACTTC.

This clone was seen only once. The chain has TRBV4-2 and TRBJ1-4, with TRBD1 as a possible D gene (5 bases). Germline loops: CDR1 LGHNA, CDR2 YNFKEQ. With 1 base removed from V and 7 bases from J, the gap between germline ends came to 10 bases. The CDR3 runs to 14 residues. CDR3 sequence (DNA): TGTGCCAGCAGCCAAGGGCAGGGCCCTGAAAAACTGTTTTTT. Translating gives CASSQGQGPEKLFF.